These 13 T cell receptor beta chains originate from one sample sequenced in a study of blood T cell repertoires in COVID-19. This table comes from immunoSEQ multiplex PCR, and its TCRdb copy is limited to in-frame clones, with some not included. The sample includes around 300,000 clones, 70% to 90% of them seen just once. What was sequenced was peripheral blood. The receptors originated from a human donor in a cohort sampled during active COVID-19.

The chain uses TRBV5-1 and TRBJ1-6, with D tentatively TRBD1 (6 bases). This CDR3 contains 15 residues. Germline loops: CDR1 SGHRS, CDR2 YFSETQ. Between the trimmed V and J ends, which lost 5 bases and 9 bases, there was a span of 18 bases. CDR3 loop: CASSYTGSLGSPLHF. The CDR3 region has the DNA TGCGCCAGCAGTTATACAGGGAGTTTAGGTTCACCCCTCCACTTT.

The genes are TRBV2 and TRBJ2-7; D is possibly TRBD2 (5 bases). Germline V gene data show CDR1 as SNHLY and CDR2 as FYNNEI. Trimming shortened V by 7 bases and J by 6 bases, and 19 bases separated the two germline ends. The CDR3 runs to 14 residues. The CDR3 coding sequence is TGTGCCAGCACCCCTTTGACCGGGGTGGGCGAGCAGTACTTC. It is translated as CASTPLTGVGEQYF.

The chain uses TRBV11-2 and TRBJ1-1, with D tentatively TRBD1 (5 bases). This CDR3 has 14 amino acids. Per germline, CDR1 SGHAT and CDR2 FQNNGV. V was trimmed by 5 bases and J by 1 base, leaving 11 bases between them. CDR3 loop: CASSPRDRNTEAFF. The CDR3 region has the DNA TGTGCCAGCAGCCCCAGAGACAGGAACACTGAAGCTTTCTTT. Variable domain in full (rest from reference TRBV11-2 and TRBJ1-1): EAGVAQSPRYKIIEKRQSVAFWCNPISGHATLYWYQQILGQGPKLLIQFQNNGVVDDSQLPKDRFSAERLKGVDSTLKIQPAKLEDSAVYLCASSPRDRNTEAFFGQGTRLTVV.

This chain links TRBV15 with TRBJ1-2, with 10 bases that match TRBD1. CDR3 length equals 16 residues. The trim removed 5 bases at V and 0 bases at J, leaving 6 bases unmatched. Germline V lookup: CDR1 LNHNV, CDR2 YYDKDF (reference sequence). DNA for the CDR3: TGTGCCACCAGCGCCGGGACAGGGGCCTCTAACTATGGCTACACCTTC. Amino acids: CATSAGTGASNYGYTF.

The V call is TRBV6-5, the J call TRBJ2-7; 7 bases fit TRBD1. This CDR3 has 12 residues. Germline V gene lookup returns CDR1 MNHEY and CDR2 SVGAGI. V shed 10 bases, J shed 3 bases, and the junction held 6 bases outside the gene matches. In DNA, the CDR3 is TGTGCCACCAGACAGGGAAACTACGAGCAGTACTTC. As protein: CATRQGNYEQYF.

V gene TRBV24-1 combines with J gene TRBJ2-5; TRBD2 matches at 9 bases. Germline V CDR1 and CDR2: KGHDR, SFDVKD. Trimming took 0 bases from V and 0 from J; bases not matched to a gene: 7. The length of the CDR3 is 18 residues. The CDR3 DNA reads as TGTGCCACCAGTGATTTGATAGGCCTAGCGGGGAACCAAGAGACCCAGTACTTC. The encoded protein is CATSDLIGLAGNQETQYF.

This chain joins TRBV28 and TRBJ1-1; D might be TRBD1 (6 bases). The CDR3 runs to 14 residues. With 3 bases removed from V and 8 bases from J, the gap between germline ends came to 16 bases. CDR1 is MDHEN, CDR2 SYDVKM, per germline. CDR3 nucleotide sequence: TGTGCCAGCAGTTTCTACGGGGGGGGCAGGGAAGCTTTCTTT. Amino acid sequence: CASSFYGGGREAFF.

This sequence joins TRBV19 and TRBJ1-3; D uncertain. With 4 bases removed from V and 3 bases from J, the gap between germline ends came to 10 bases. The germline V gene encodes CDR1 LNHDA and CDR2 SQIVND (reference sequence). This CDR3 contains 14 residues. The CDR3 region is CASSSLRDGNTIYF. Here the CDR3 DNA reads TGTGCCAGTAGTAGCCTACGGGATGGAAACACCATATATTTT.

The chain recombines TRBV6-5 with TRBJ2-1, with 9 bases identical to TRBD1. The V gene end was trimmed by 10 bases and the J gene end by 4 bases; junction bases not matched to a gene: 8. The CDR3 sequence is 14 residues long. From germline, CDR1 is MNHEY and CDR2 SVGAGI. CDR3 DNA: TGTGCCACCACTCCCGGGACAGGGTACAATGAGCAGTTCTTC. It translates to CATTPGTGYNEQFF.

The rearrangement uses TRBV2 and TRBJ2-7; D uncertain. CDR1 and CDR2 (germline): SNHLY, FYNNEI. The CDR3 is 14 amino acids. The V and J ends lost 7 bases and 0 bases respectively, with 13 bases between them. This CDR3 is CASMKRAASYEQYF. CDR3 bases: TGTGCCAGCATGAAGCGTGCAGCCTCCTACGAGCAGTACTTC.

V usage is TRBV7-9 and J usage is TRBJ1-1, with TRBD1 matching over 8 bases. Trimming at V came to 3 bases and at J to 11 bases, leaving 14 bases not matched to a gene. The CDR3 contains 15 residues. Germline CDR1 SEHNR, CDR2 FQNEAQ (reference sequence). CDR3 in amino acids: CASSLGDRGWTRAFF. The CDR3 DNA follows: TGTGCCAGCAGCTTGGGAGACAGGGGATGGACGAGGGCTTTCTTT.

A single count supports this clone. The chain carries TRBV4-1 and TRBJ1-5; perhaps TRBD1 as D (5 bases). V dropped 1 base and J dropped 3 bases, with 7 bases sitting between them. The germline V gene encodes CDR1 MGHRA and CDR2 YSYEKL. The CDR3 has 14 residues. In DNA form, the CDR3 reads TGCGCCAGCAGCCAAGCGGGACTCAATCAGCCCCAGCATTTT. Translation gives CASSQAGLNQPQHF.

The chain combines TRBV10-3 with TRBJ2-7; TRBD1 matches 11 bases. CDR1 ENHRY and CDR2 SYGVKD come from the germline V gene. This CDR3 spans 14 amino acids. Unmatched junction bases numbered 7, after V lost 10 bases and J lost 2 bases. In nucleotides, the CDR3 is TGTGCCACCACAGGGGGACAGGGGGCCTACGAGCAGTACTTC. As protein: CATTGGQGAYEQYF.